The 6 T cell receptor beta chains below all came from one sample that was sequenced in a study of T-cell memory formation after mild COVID-19. TCRdb analysed the 5' RACE reads with MiXCR anew, one entry per CDR3 protein. This sample has about 450,000 distinct CDR3 sequences, with roughly a quarter found just once. The source material was PBMCs or a T cell subset sorted from them (not recorded which). The receptors stem from an adult woman who had mild COVID-19 (a few samples of this study predate the infection). Cell type and time point are not known.

This clonotype was recorded at least ten times. The gene calls are TRBV20-1 and TRBJ2-1; D uncertain. The germline V and J ends were trimmed by 6 bases and 6 bases, with 21 bases remaining between them. CDR1 DFQATT and CDR2 SNEGSKA come from the germline V gene (reference sequence). The CDR3 runs to 15 residues. The CDR3 loop is CSAPLGNSRLNEQFF. Here the CDR3 DNA reads TGCAGTGCCCCGCTGGGGAATAGCCGGCTCAATGAGCAGTTCTTC.

This chain connects TRBV15 to TRBJ1-1; TRBD1 might be the D (5 bases). Deletions cut 8 bases from V and 1 base from J, with 11 bases between. Germline V gene sequence: CDR1 LNHNV, CDR2 YYDKDF (reference sequence). The CDR3 spans 13 residues. CDR3 bases: TGTGCCACCTCGGGACTCAGGAACACTGAAGCTTTCTTT. Protein product: CATSGLRNTEAFF.

This clonotype was found a few times. J is TRBJ2-1 and V is TRBV7-9; 10 bases map to TRBD2. CDR3 length: 16 residues. Losses at the gene ends were 3 bases for V and 6 bases for J; bases not matched to a gene: 8. Germline lookup yields CDR1 SEHNR and CDR2 FQNEAQ (reference sequence). As DNA, the CDR3 is TGTGCCAGCAGCTTCCCTAGCGGGAGTTCGTCCAATGAGCAGTTCTTC. As protein: CASSFPSGSSSNEQFF.

This clonotype occurred a few times. This sequence joins TRBV12-3 or TRBV12-4 and TRBJ2-2, with no clear D. V was pared by 2 bases and J by 2 bases, with 12 bases between. The CDR3 is 16 amino acids. CDR3 residues: CASSLKTRINTGELFF. CDR3 in DNA: TGTGCCAGCAGTTTAAAGACCCGGATAAACACCGGGGAGCTGTTTTTT.

This chain uses TRBV6-5 with TRBJ2-1, with TRBD1 matching over 9 bases. Germline trimming cut 7 bases from V and 6 bases from J; bases unmatched to any gene: 10. From germline, CDR1 is MNHEY and CDR2 SVGAGI. CDR3 length: 15 residues. The CDR3 protein is CASNPGTGTFNEQFF. CDR3 DNA sequence: TGTGCCAGCAATCCCGGGACAGGGACCTTCAATGAGCAGTTCTTC.

This clonotype has just a few counts. This chain uses TRBV9 with TRBJ1-5; D remains unclear. The CDR3 consists of 15 residues. V gave up 0 bases and J gave up 3 bases, with 10 bases separating them. Germline CDR1 and CDR2: SGDLS and YYNGEE. The CDR3 sequence is CASSVEGELNQPQHF. As DNA, the CDR3 is TGTGCCAGCAGCGTAGAAGGCGAGCTCAATCAGCCCCAGCATTTT. The full variable domain, rest sourced from reference TRBV9 and TRBJ1-5, is DSGVTQTPKHLITATGQRVTLRCSPRSGDLSVYWYQQSLDQGLQFLIQYYNGEERAKGNILERFSAQQFPDLHSELNLSSLELGDSALYFCASSVEGELNQPQHFGDGTRLSIL.